Shown below are 20 T cell receptor beta chains from a single sample sequenced in a study of T cells expressing NK-cell markers (dated by TCRdb to the early 2020s). The receptor library was made with 5' RACE. Sequenced on an Illumina HiSeq 2000. TCRdb reprocessed the reads and lists each CDR3 protein sequence as a single entry, with no DNA. The sample's own table lists a few hundred thousand distinct CDR3 sequences. The ten biggest clones cover about 3.6% of the sample. The sample taken for sequencing was blood T cells: a sorted CD56 or NKG2C T cell subset, CD4+ or CD8+ T cells, or bulk PBMC T cells (not recorded which). The receptors originated from a young man in good health. Donor details come from another sample of the same person, matched by shared clones.

The J gene is TRBJ2-1, the V gene TRBV7-9; as DNA is missing, the TRBD1 call by TCRdb cannot be tested. Germline V gene lookup returns CDR1 SEHNR and CDR2 FQNEAQ (reference sequence). There are 15 residues in the CDR3. The CDR3 protein is CASSQAPSRDNEQFF.

This chain links TRBV6-1 with TRBJ1-1. Germline CDR1 is MNHNS and CDR2 is SASEGT. This CDR3 is 15 amino acids long. This CDR3 is CASSVARGGNTEAFF.

The CDR3 region is CASSLGVPNEQYF. The V and J genes are TRBV7-8 and TRBJ2-7. The CDR3 has 13 amino acids. Germline-derived CDR1 and CDR2 are SGHVS and FQNEAQ. The full variable domain, its missing parts supplied by reference TRBV7-8 and TRBJ2-7, is GAGVSQSPRYKVAKRGQDVALRCDPISGHVSLFWYQQALGQGPEFLTYFQNEAQLDKSGLPSDRFFAERPEGSVSTLKIQRTQQEDSAVYLCASSLGVPNEQYFGPGTRLTVT.

The chain carries TRBV20-1 and TRBJ2-2; as DNA is missing, the TRBD1 call by TCRdb cannot be tested. The germline V gene encodes CDR1 DFQATT and CDR2 SNEGSKA (reference sequence). The CDR3 spans 14 residues. CDR3 sequence reads: CSARGTGVTGELFF.

The J gene is TRBJ1-3, the V gene TRBV25-1. This CDR3 has 15 amino acids. CDR1 and CDR2 (germline): MGHDK, SYGVNS. The CDR3 is CASSESALGGNTIYF. Complete variable domain (other parts from reference TRBV25-1 and TRBJ1-3): EADIYQTPRYLVIGTGKKITLECSQTMGHDKMYWYQQDPGMELHLIHYSYGVNSTEKGDLSSESTVSRIRTEHFPLTLESARPSHTSQYLCASSESALGGNTIYFGEGSWLTVV.

This rearrangement joins TRBV11-1 to TRBJ2-7; the D call of TRBD1 rests on TCRdb alone, since no DNA is present to check it. This CDR3 is 15 amino acids long. The germline V gene has CDR1 SGHAT and CDR2 FQDESV (reference sequence). CDR3 loop: CASSFGPGSSYEQYF.

This sequence joins TRBV9 and TRBJ2-2; lacking DNA, the TRBD2 call made by TCRdb goes unchecked. CDR3 length equals 15 residues. Germline V lookup: CDR1 SGDLS, CDR2 YYNGEE. Here the CDR3 reads CASSVGGAYTGELFF.

The chain has TRBV27 and TRBJ2-3; the D call from TCRdb, TRBD1, cannot be confirmed without DNA. The V gene's germline CDR1 is MNHEY and CDR2 SMNVEV (reference sequence). The CDR3 loop spans 16 amino acids. CDR3 protein: CASSQLRTGHTDTQYF.

CDR3 loop: CASSPRQGEQPQHF. The rearrangement uses TRBV5-1 and TRBJ1-5; lacking DNA, the TRBD1 call made by TCRdb goes unchecked. CDR1 and CDR2 (germline): SGHRS, YFSETQ. This CDR3 spans 14 amino acids.

The V and J genes are TRBV4-2 and TRBJ2-2; the D call of TRBD2 rests on TCRdb alone, since no DNA is present to check it. The CDR3 spans 15 residues. CDR1 is LGHNA, CDR2 YNFKEQ, per germline. This CDR3 reads CASSQVLLDAGELFF.

The chain has TRBV20-1 and TRBJ1-1. The germline CDR1 and CDR2 sequences are DFQATT and SNEGSKA (reference sequence). CDR3 length: 15 amino acids. The CDR3 sequence: CSAPLRSRKVTEAFF.

This chain joins TRBV30 and TRBJ1-3. This CDR3 contains 16 residues. CDR1 GTSNPN and CDR2 SVGIG come from the germline V gene (reference sequence). Here the CDR3 reads CAWSVEGWGSGNTIYF.

The chain is built from TRBV6-1 and TRBJ2-1; the TCRdb call, TRBD2, lacks DNA for checking. CDR3 length: 14 residues. Germline CDR1 is MNHNS and CDR2 is SASEGT. This chain's CDR3 is CASSPVNSGTLLFF.

The chain couples TRBV29-1 to TRBJ1-4. In germline, CDR1 is SQVTM, CDR2 ANQGSEA. This CDR3 spans 15 amino acids. The chain's CDR3 is CSVKDAAATNEKLFF. Full variable domain (remainder filled in from reference TRBV29-1 and TRBJ1-4): SAVISQKPSRDICQRGTSLTIQCQVDSQVTMMFWYRQQPGQSLTLIATANQGSEATYESGFVIDKFPISRPNLTFSTLTVSNMSPEDSSIYLCSVKDAAATNEKLFFGSGTQLSVL.

The CDR3 reads CASSLAGQGLTSQYF. The V and J genes are TRBV27 and TRBJ2-5; the TCRdb call, TRBD1, lacks DNA for checking. Germline V lookup: CDR1 MNHEY, CDR2 SMNVEV (reference sequence). CDR3 length: 15 amino acids.

CDR3 region: CASSSRDRGGEQYF. The genes are TRBV6-1 and TRBJ2-7; the D call of TRBD1 rests on TCRdb alone, since no DNA is present to check it. The CDR3 runs 14 residues. In germline, CDR1 is MNHNS, CDR2 SASEGT.

The chain carries TRBV5-1 and TRBJ2-6; TCRdb calls TRBD1, which cannot be checked without DNA. This CDR3 region has 19 residues. Germline CDR1 is SGHRS and CDR2 is YFSETQ. CDR3 residues: CASSLTKTGLGSGANVLTF.

This rearrangement joins TRBV15 to TRBJ1-5; no DNA is available, so the TRBD1 call from TCRdb remains unchecked. Germline assignment: CDR1 LNHNV and CDR2 YYDKDF (reference sequence). The CDR3 is 14 amino acids. The CDR3: CATTFDRGNQPQHF.

V gene TRBV29-1 combines with J gene TRBJ2-2; absent DNA, TCRdb's TRBD2 call cannot be checked. The germline gives CDR1 SQVTM, CDR2 ANQGSEA. CDR3 length: 13 residues. The CDR3 is CSVAGVRTGELFF.

This chain links TRBV24-1 with TRBJ2-5; TCRdb proposes TRBD2, but this gene call is untestable without DNA. Germline V gives CDR1 KGHDR, CDR2 SFDVKD. The length of the CDR3 is 17 residues. CDR3 amino acids: CATSDPQSSPYQETQYF.